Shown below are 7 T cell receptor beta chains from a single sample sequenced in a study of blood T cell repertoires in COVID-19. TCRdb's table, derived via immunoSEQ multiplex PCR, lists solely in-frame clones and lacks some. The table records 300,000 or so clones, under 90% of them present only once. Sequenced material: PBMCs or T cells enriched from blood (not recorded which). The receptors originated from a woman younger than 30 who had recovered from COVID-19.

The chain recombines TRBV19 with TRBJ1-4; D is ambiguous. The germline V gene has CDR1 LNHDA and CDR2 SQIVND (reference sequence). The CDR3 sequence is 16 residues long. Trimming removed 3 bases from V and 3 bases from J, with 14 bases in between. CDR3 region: CASSIKASRANEKLFF. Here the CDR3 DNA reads TGTGCCAGTAGTATTAAGGCCTCCCGGGCTAATGAAAAACTGTTTTTT.

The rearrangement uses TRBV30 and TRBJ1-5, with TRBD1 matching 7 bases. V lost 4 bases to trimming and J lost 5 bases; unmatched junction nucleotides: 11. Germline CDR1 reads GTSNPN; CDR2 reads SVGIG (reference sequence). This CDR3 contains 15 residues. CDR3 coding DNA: TGTGCCTGGAAAGACAGGGCCCTAAGGGATCAGCCCCAGCATTTT. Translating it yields CAWKDRALRDQPQHF.

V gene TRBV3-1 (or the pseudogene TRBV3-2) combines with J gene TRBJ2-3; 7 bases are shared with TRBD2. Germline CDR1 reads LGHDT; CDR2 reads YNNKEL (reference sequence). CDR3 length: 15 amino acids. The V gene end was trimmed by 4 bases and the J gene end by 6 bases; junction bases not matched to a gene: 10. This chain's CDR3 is CASSPRDYPRDTQYF. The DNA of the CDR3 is TGTGCCAGCAGCCCCCGGGACTACCCACGGGATACGCAGTATTTT.

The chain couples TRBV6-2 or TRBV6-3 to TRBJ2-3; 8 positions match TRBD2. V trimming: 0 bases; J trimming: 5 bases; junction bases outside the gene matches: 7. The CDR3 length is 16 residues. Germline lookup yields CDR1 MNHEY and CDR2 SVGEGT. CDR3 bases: TGTGCCAGCAGTTACTCTCCGGGAGGGCCCAGAGATACGCAGTATTTT. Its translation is CASSYSPGGPRDTQYF.

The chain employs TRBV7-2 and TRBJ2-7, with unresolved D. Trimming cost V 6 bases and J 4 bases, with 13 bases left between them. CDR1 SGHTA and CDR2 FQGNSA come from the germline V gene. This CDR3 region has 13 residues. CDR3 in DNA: TGTGCCAGCAGTTCACCCTCAGGTTACGAGCAGTACTTC. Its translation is CASSSPSGYEQYF.

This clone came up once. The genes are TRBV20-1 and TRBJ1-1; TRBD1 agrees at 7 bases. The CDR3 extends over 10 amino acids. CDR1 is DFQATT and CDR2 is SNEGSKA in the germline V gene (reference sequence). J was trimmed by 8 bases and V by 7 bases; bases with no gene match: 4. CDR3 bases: TGCAGTGGGAGACAGGGCGAAGCTTTCTTT. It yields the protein CSGRQGEAFF.

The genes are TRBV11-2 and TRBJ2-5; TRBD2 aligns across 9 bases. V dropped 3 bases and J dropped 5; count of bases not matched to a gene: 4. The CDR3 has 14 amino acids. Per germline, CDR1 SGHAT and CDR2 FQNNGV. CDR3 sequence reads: CASSFSGGGETQYF. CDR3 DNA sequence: TGTGCCAGCAGCTTTAGCGGGGGCGGGGAGACCCAGTACTTC.